Shown below are 17 T cell receptor beta chains from a single sample sequenced in a study of blood T cell repertoires in COVID-19. Generated by immunoSEQ multiplex PCR, the TCRdb table keeps only in-frame clones and is missing some. The sample gives about 80,000 clones, 65% to 85% of which show up once; around 5.3% is in the top ten. Sample: peripheral blood. The receptors derive from a man between 60 and 75 years old with active or convalescent COVID-19.

V and J are TRBV7-9 and TRBJ1-1; 7 nucleotides agree with TRBD1. This CDR3 has 14 amino acids. Germline-derived CDR1 and CDR2 are SEHNR and FQNEAQ (reference sequence). Germline trimming cut 0 bases from V and 5 bases from J; bases unmatched to any gene: 3. CDR3 DNA: TGTGCCAGCAGCTTAGCTAGGGGGCAGACTGAAGCTTTCTTT. Encoded protein: CASSLARGQTEAFF. Combining the CDR3 with reference TRBV7-9 and TRBJ1-1 gives the whole variable domain DTGVSQNPRHKITKRGQNVTFRCDPISEHNRLYWYRQTLGQGPEFLTYFQNEAQLEKSRLLSDRFSAERPKGSFSTLEIQRTEQGDSAMYLCASSLARGQTEAFFGQGTRLTVV.

The chain employs TRBV10-1 and TRBJ2-7; TRBD2 is a possible D gene (5 bases). Germline CDR1 WNHNN, CDR2 SYGVQD (reference sequence). V was shortened by 6 bases and J by 6 bases, with 12 bases between the two germline ends. The CDR3 consists of 12 residues. The CDR3 DNA sequence: TGCGCCAGCAGGGGAGCTAAGGGCGAGCAGTACTTC. It encodes CASRGAKGEQYF.

With regard to this clone: A far larger clone differs by one base, so this is likely a read error. This rearrangement joins TRBV12-3 or TRBV12-4 to TRBJ2-7, with 10 bases lining up with TRBD1. This CDR3 has 13 amino acids. Germline trimming cut 4 bases from V and 5 bases from J; bases unmatched to any gene: 2. Written as DNA, the CDR3 is TGTGCCAGCAGTTACGGGACAGGGGACGAGCAGTACTTC. It translates to CASSYGTGDEQYF.

J is TRBJ1-5 and V is TRBV27; D perhaps matches TRBD1 (6 bases). The germline V gene encodes CDR1 MNHEY and CDR2 SMNVEV (reference sequence). V lost 5 bases to trimming and J lost 3 bases, with 14 bases between them. There are 15 residues in the CDR3. The DNA for the CDR3 is TGTGCCAGCAGTCCCCCCGGGACAATCAATCAGCCCCAGCATTTT. Encoded protein: CASSPPGTINQPQHF.

The V gene is TRBV5-3, the J gene TRBJ1-2; no clear D. TRBV5-3 is noted as an ORF with a role that remains uncertain. Trimming removed 3 bases at V and 0 bases at J, with 21 bases between. This CDR3 has 18 amino acids. The CDR3 coding sequence is TGTGCCAGAAGCTCGGACTTACTTTACGTCCCCGCTAACTATGGCTACACCTTC. It specifies CARSSDLLYVPANYGYTF.

This clone was counted once. V is TRBV6-5 and J is TRBJ1-6; no clear D. Per germline, CDR1 MNHEY and CDR2 SVGAGI. Trimming took 5 bases from V and 5 from J, leaving 10 bases between them. This CDR3 is 14 amino acids long. The CDR3 protein is CASSPDWNNSPLHF. The CDR3 DNA follows: TGTGCCAGCAGTCCCGACTGGAATAATTCACCCCTCCACTTT.

The chain uses TRBV7-2 and TRBJ2-7; a weak D match, TRBD1 (6 bases). This CDR3 has 11 amino acids. Per germline, CDR1 SGHTA and CDR2 FQGNSA. V gave up 5 bases and J gave up 7 bases, with 9 bases separating them. The CDR3 DNA reads as TGTGCCAGCAGCGCAGGGGTTGAGCAGTACTTC. Translating it yields CASSAGVEQYF.

The V and J genes are TRBV11-3 and TRBJ1-2, with 7 bases aligning to TRBD1. Per the germline V gene, CDR1 is SGHNT and CDR2 is YENEEA. CDR3 length: 13 amino acids. Trimming took 3 bases from V and 6 from J; bases not matched to a gene: 4. CDR3 region: CASSLAGGNGYTF. The CDR3 DNA reads TGTGCCAGCAGCTTGGCAGGGGGAAATGGCTACACCTTC.

This clone was counted a single time. J is TRBJ2-2 and V is TRBV5-4; TRBD1 aligns across 8 bases. The CDR3 covers 16 residues. Germline CDR1 and CDR2: SGHNT and YYREEE (reference sequence). J lost 2 bases, V lost 0 bases, and 3 bases had no gene match. CDR3 in amino acids: CASSLGDRQNTGELFF. CDR3 DNA sequence: TGTGCCAGCAGCTTGGGGGACAGGCAAAACACCGGGGAGCTGTTTTTT.

CDR3 nucleotide sequence: TGTGCCAGCAGACAGACTAGCGGGGCCACCGGGGAGCTGTTTTTT. Translating gives CASRQTSGATGELFF. The V and J genes are TRBV7-8 and TRBJ2-2; 11 nucleotides align to TRBD2. Germline V lookup: CDR1 SGHVS, CDR2 FQNEAQ. J was trimmed by 4 bases and V by 6 bases; bases with no gene match: 4. The CDR3 consists of 15 residues. The full variable domain, in which reference TRBV7-8 and TRBJ2-2 provide the parts outside the CDR3, is GAGVSQSPRYKVAKRGQDVALRCDPISGHVSLFWYQQALGQGPEFLTYFQNEAQLDKSGLPSDRFFAERPEGSVSTLKIQRTQQEDSAVYLCASRQTSGATGELFFGEGSRLTVL.

This chain joins TRBV7-3 and TRBJ2-7; maybe TRBD1 (5 bases). The CDR3 runs to 15 residues. Germline V CDR1 and CDR2: SGHTA, FQGTGA. V lost 5 bases to trimming and J lost 1 base, with 15 bases between them. The CDR3 sequence is CASSPPTGPSYEQYF. The CDR3 DNA reads as TGTGCCAGCAGCCCCCCCACAGGCCCTTCCTACGAGCAGTACTTC.

This clone was observed at least ten times. V and J are TRBV5-5 and TRBJ1-2, with D possibly matching TRBD1 (6 bases). Trimming took 2 bases from V and 2 from J, leaving 16 bases between them. CDR3 size: 16 residues. Looked up from germline, CDR1 is SGHKS and CDR2 is YYEKEE (reference sequence). The CDR3 loop is CASSFTQGLQNYGYTF. CDR3 coding DNA: TGTGCCAGCAGCTTTACACAGGGCCTCCAAAACTATGGCTACACCTTC.

V usage is TRBV9 and J usage is TRBJ2-2; TRBD1 aligns across 7 bases. Germline CDR1 is SGDLS and CDR2 is YYNGEE. J was trimmed by 4 bases and V by 0 bases; bases with no gene match: 9. CDR3 size: 17 residues. This chain's CDR3 is CASSVGEGAQSTGELFF. The DNA for the CDR3 is TGTGCCAGCAGCGTAGGTGAGGGGGCGCAAAGCACCGGGGAGCTGTTTTTT.

The gene calls are TRBV21-1 and TRBJ1-2; TRBD1 was called by the table and not checked on the DNA. TRBV21-1 is listed as a pseudogene. This CDR3 is built from 16 residues. The CDR3 bases are TGTGCCAGCAGCTCGGACAGGGGCCCCTTCGCCTATGGCTACACCTTC. Amino acid sequence: CASSSDRGPFAYGYTF.

This chain joins TRBV9 and TRBJ2-7; 8 nucleotides line up with TRBD1. Germline-derived CDR1 and CDR2 are SGDLS and YYNGEE. The CDR3 sequence is 15 residues long. The V and J ends lost 5 bases and 2 bases, in that order; junction bases with no gene match: 9. In nucleotides, the CDR3 is TGTGCCAGCAGTTCTGGGGGACAGGTCGCCTACGAGCAGTACTTC. Amino acid sequence: CASSSGGQVAYEQYF.

CDR3 coding DNA: TGTGCCAGCAGTTACTCGGGCAGGGAAGTGGCAGATACGCAGTATTTT. As protein: CASSYSGREVADTQYF. The chain links TRBV6-5 to TRBJ2-3; perhaps TRBD1 as D (5 bases). Trimming shortened V by 0 bases and J by 4 bases, and 14 bases separated the two germline ends. The CDR3 is made up of 16 amino acids. CDR1 MNHEY and CDR2 SVGAGI come from the germline V gene.

This clone has more than one count but fewer than ten. Other DNA sequences in this sample translate to the same CDR3. The V gene is TRBV5-1, the J gene TRBJ2-7; D call uncertain. V gave up 0 bases and J gave up 0 bases, with 4 bases separating them. This CDR3 comprises 13 residues. The V gene's germline CDR1 is SGHRS and CDR2 YFSETQ. The CDR3 spells CASSLDGSYEQYF. The DNA of the CDR3 is TGCGCCAGCAGCTTGGACGGCTCCTACGAGCAGTACTTC.